This T cell receptor (beta chain) comes out of a study of blood T cell repertoires in COVID-19. Original handling: Amplification of reference gene primers provided the estimated nucleated cell counts. Clones were read by immunoSEQ multiplex PCR, and TCRdb kept only the in-frame ones, dropping some. V and J calls and clone size are those listed in that table; D and trimming were worked out from the DNA. The sample consists of 250,000 to 300,000 clones, roughly 88% of them appearing once. Germline-derived CDR1 and CDR2 are MDHEN and SYDVKM. The CDR3 extends over 14 amino acids. Trimming took off 5 bases at V and 1 base at J, with 11 bases between the two ends.

This rearrangement joins TRBV28 to TRBJ2-5; weak D call: TRBD2 (6 bases). The TCR sequence derives from a woman aged 45 to 65 who had recovered from COVID-19. The source material was PBMCs or T cells enriched from blood (not recorded which). DNA of the CDR3: TGTGCCAGCAGTACCATGGGGGGCCAAGAGACCCAGTACTTC. Its protein is CASSTMGGQETQYF. The variable domain in full, with the rest retrieved from reference TRBV28 and TRBJ2-5, is DVKVTQSSRYLVKRTGEKVFLECVQDMDHENMFWYRQDPGLGLRLIYFSYDVKMKEKGDIPEGYSVSREKKERFSLILESASTNQTSMYLCASSTMGGQETQYFGPGTRLLVL.